Following are 30 T cell receptor beta chains from one sample sequenced in a study of technical replicates of blood from several donors. TCRdb's copy holds only in-frame clones and misses some; the assay was immunoSEQ multiplex PCR. Of around 65,000 clones listed, 75% to 90% were seen once; the top ten hold around 4.6%. Material: PBMCs. The origin of the receptors is a human donor in good health. Some clones in this sample may be carry-over from other donors' samples.

The chain carries TRBV20-1 and TRBJ1-1, with a weak D call TRBD1 (5 bases). The CDR3 runs 11 residues. In germline, CDR1 is DFQATT, CDR2 SNEGSKA (reference sequence). The CDR3 coding sequence is TGCAGCGTGGGGGGGAATGGGGAAGCTTTCTTT. Its protein is CSVGGNGEAFF.

The V and J genes are TRBV7-2 and TRBJ1-1; unclear D gene. The germline gives CDR1 SGHTA, CDR2 FQGNSA. The CDR3 loop spans 14 amino acids. V was pared by 1 base and J by 2 bases, with 8 bases between. The CDR3 DNA follows: TGTGCCAGCAGCTTAGTGGTCAGAAACACTGAAGCTTTCTTT. This gives the protein CASSLVVRNTEAFF.

The chain combines TRBV4-2 with TRBJ2-7; TRBD1 matches 7 bases. Germline V CDR1 and CDR2: LGHNA, YNFKEQ. With V trimmed by 1 base and J by 6 bases, 3 bases remained unmatched. The CDR3 is 13 residues long. CDR3 nucleotides: TGTGCCAGCAGCCAAGGCTACAGGGGCGAGCAGTACTTC. It yields the protein CASSQGYRGEQYF.

The V call is TRBV2, the J call TRBJ2-3, with 8 bases that match TRBD2. Per the germline V gene, CDR1 is SNHLY and CDR2 is FYNNEI. This CDR3 spans 15 amino acids. The ends lost 5 bases at V and 4 bases at J; junction bases unmatched: 8. CDR3 nucleotide sequence: TGTGCCAGCAGTCCTGGACTAGCAGTGGCAGATACGCAGTATTTT. Amino acids: CASSPGLAVADTQYF.

J is TRBJ2-7 and V is TRBV11-2; 11 positions match TRBD2. The CDR3 totals 14 residues. V gave up 5 bases and J gave up 5 bases; unmatched junction bases: 5. Germline CDR1 and CDR2: SGHAT and FQNNGV. The CDR3 DNA reads as TGTGCCAGCAGCCTACTAGCGGGAGTCCACGAGCAGTACTTC. Protein product: CASSLLAGVHEQYF.

V gene TRBV4-1 combines with J gene TRBJ1-1; 9 nucleotides match TRBD1. The germline gives CDR1 MGHRA, CDR2 YSYEKL. The CDR3 loop spans 19 amino acids. After removal of 0 bases from V and 1 base from J, the junction contained 12 bases not matched to a gene. The CDR3, as DNA: TGCGCCAGCAGCCAAGAAAAGAGGGGACAGGGTACCGAGAACACTGAAGCTTTCTTT. This sequence encodes CASSQEKRGQGTENTEAFF.

V is TRBV9 and J is TRBJ1-6, with D maybe TRBD1 (5 bases). Deletions cut 3 bases from V and 6 bases from J, with 10 bases between. The germline V gene has CDR1 SGDLS and CDR2 YYNGEE. The CDR3 totals 14 residues. For the CDR3, the DNA is TGTGCCAGCAGCGAGGCGGGACCTAATTCACCCCTCCACTTT. This gives the protein CASSEAGPNSPLHF.

Only one count was recorded for this clone. V usage is TRBV30 and J usage is TRBJ2-1; 7 bases align to TRBD1. Germline values: CDR1 GTSNPN, CDR2 SVGIG (reference sequence). Trimming at V came to 2 bases and at J to 7 bases, leaving 2 bases not matched to a gene. The CDR3 has 12 amino acids. As DNA, the CDR3 is TGTGCCTGGAGTCCGACAGGGAATGAGCAGTTCTTC. It translates to CAWSPTGNEQFF.

The chain joins TRBV11-1 to TRBJ2-7; 12 nucleotides align to TRBD2. The CDR3 sequence is 15 residues long. The V gene end was trimmed by 5 bases and the J gene end by 4 bases; junction bases not matched to a gene: 6. Per germline, CDR1 SGHAT and CDR2 FQDESV (reference sequence). In nucleotides, the CDR3 is TGTGCCAGCAGCACACTAGCGGGAGGAGCGTACGAGCAGTACTTC. Its translation: CASSTLAGGAYEQYF.

J is TRBJ2-3 and V is TRBV18; 11 nucleotides agree with TRBD2. CDR1 and CDR2 from the germline V gene are KGHSH and LQKENI. CDR3 length equals 14 residues. V shed 3 bases, J shed 5 bases, and the junction held 1 base outside the gene matches. The CDR3 reads CASSPGLAGDTQYF. CDR3 nucleotides: TGTGCCAGCTCACCTGGACTAGCGGGAGATACGCAGTATTTT. Full variable domain (outside the CDR3, taken from reference TRBV18 and TRBJ2-3): NAGVMQNPRHLVRRRGQEARLRCSPMKGHSHVYWYRQLPEEGLKFMVYLQKENIIDESGMPKERFSAEFPKEGPSILRIQQVVRGDSAAYFCASSPGLAGDTQYFGPGTRLTVL.

J is TRBJ2-7 and V is TRBV7-2; TRBD1 aligns across 8 bases. CDR3 length: 14 residues. J was trimmed by 4 bases and V by 6 bases; bases with no gene match: 8. Germline lookup yields CDR1 SGHTA and CDR2 FQGNSA. DNA of the CDR3: TGTGCCAGCAGACGCAGGGGGCTAGGGTACGAGCAGTACTTC. Translating gives CASRRRGLGYEQYF. Filled out from reference TRBV7-2 and TRBJ2-7, the complete variable domain reads GAGVSQSPSNKVTEKGKDVELRCDPISGHTALYWYRQSLGQGLEFLIYFQGNSAPDKSGLPSDRFSAERTGGSVSTLTIQRTQQEDSAVYLCASRRRGLGYEQYFGPGTRLTVT.

The rearrangement links TRBV6-5 to TRBJ1-1; D remains ambiguous. Germline values: CDR1 MNHEY, CDR2 SVGAGI. This CDR3 region has 13 residues. V shed 6 bases and J shed 7 bases, with 15 bases lying between them. CDR3 sequence (DNA): TGTGCCAGCAGCGGGAAGGCGGGCGGTGAAGCTTTCTTT. It specifies CASSGKAGGEAFF.

The chain employs TRBV4-1 and TRBJ2-7; D remains unclear. V shed 0 bases and J shed 3 bases, with 12 bases lying between them. Germline CDR1 reads MGHRA; CDR2 reads YSYEKL. CDR3 size: 15 residues. This chain's CDR3 is CASSQDWLPLYEQYF. The CDR3, as DNA: TGCGCCAGCAGCCAAGATTGGCTGCCCCTCTACGAGCAGTACTTC.

V gene TRBV6-7 combines with J gene TRBJ2-7; D not certain. TRBV6-7 carries the ORF label, with uncertain function. V was clipped by 0 bases and J by 0 bases, with 15 bases between them. CDR3 size: 17 residues. The CDR3, as DNA: TGTGCCAGCAGTTACTCGCCCTGGCAGGCCAACTCCTACGAGCAGTACTTC. The encoded protein is CASSYSPWQANSYEQYF.

This clone was detected once. This rearrangement joins TRBV7-2 to TRBJ2-7; 8 bases map to TRBD1. This CDR3 is built from 17 residues. Germline assignment: CDR1 SGHTA and CDR2 FQGNSA. V shed 5 bases, J shed 2 bases, and the junction held 14 bases outside the gene matches. The CDR3 is CASSHLSTGDLPYEQYF. The CDR3 nucleotides are TGTGCCAGCAGCCACCTCTCGACAGGGGATCTTCCCTACGAGCAGTACTTC.

The chain uses TRBV15 and TRBJ1-4, with D unclear. This CDR3 region has 13 residues. Trimming shortened V by 1 base and J by 8 bases, and 8 bases separated the two germline ends. Germline CDR1 and CDR2: LNHNV and YYDKDF (reference sequence). The CDR3 sequence: CATSRGGPEKLFF. CDR3 DNA: TGTGCCACCAGCAGAGGCGGGCCGGAAAAACTGTTTTTT.

V is TRBV18 and J is TRBJ1-2, with D possibly TRBD1 on 5 matching bases. The CDR3 extends over 12 amino acids. Per the germline V gene, CDR1 is KGHSH and CDR2 is LQKENI. Trimming pared 5 bases from V and 7 bases from J, leaving 11 bases between. The CDR3 region has the DNA TGTGCCAGCTCAGACAGCAGGACTGGCTACACCTTC. Amino acid sequence: CASSDSRTGYTF.

J is TRBJ2-7 and V is TRBV27; 7 bases match TRBD2. J was trimmed by 3 bases and V by 1 base; bases with no gene match: 3. The germline gives CDR1 MNHEY, CDR2 SMNVEV (reference sequence). The length of the CDR3 is 14 residues. The CDR3 protein is CASSLYPGGYEQYF. CDR3 in DNA: TGTGCCAGCAGTTTATACCCGGGGGGCTACGAGCAGTACTTC.

The chain carries TRBV18 and TRBJ1-1; weak D call: TRBD1 (6 bases). The CDR3 contains 13 residues. V was clipped by 5 bases and J by 0 bases, with 7 bases between them. Germline V gene lookup returns CDR1 KGHSH and CDR2 LQKENI. The chain's CDR3 is CASSGGLNTEAFF. CDR3 sequence (DNA): TGTGCCAGCTCAGGGGGCTTGAACACTGAAGCTTTCTTT.

A few counts support this clone. This chain links TRBV18 with TRBJ2-6, with D hard to call. Germline-derived CDR1 and CDR2 are KGHSH and LQKENI. CDR3 length equals 18 residues. V lost 0 bases and J 4 bases, leaving 16 bases between the germline ends. Here the CDR3 DNA reads TGTGCCAGCTCACCACCCGGCCAGGTTTTGAAGGGGGCCAACGTCCTGACTTTC. Translating gives CASSPPGQVLKGANVLTF.

In the case of this clone: The sample contains more than one DNA sequence encoding this CDR3. Here the CDR3 reads CASSLAGQGVAEQYF. The CDR3 DNA follows: TGTGCCAGCAGCTTAGCTGGCCAGGGTGTTGCCGAGCAGTACTTC. V is TRBV7-2 and J is TRBJ2-7; possible D gene TRBD1, 5 bases. The germline gives CDR1 SGHTA, CDR2 FQGNSA. Deletions cut 0 bases from V and 6 bases from J, with 15 bases between. The CDR3 extends over 15 amino acids.

This rearrangement joins TRBV18 to TRBJ1-1; maybe TRBD1 (6 bases). CDR1 KGHSH and CDR2 LQKENI come from the germline V gene. With 4 bases removed from V and 4 bases from J, the gap between germline ends came to 13 bases. There are 14 residues in the CDR3. The CDR3 spells CASSRPEDSTEAFF. The CDR3 nucleotides read TGTGCCAGCTCACGGCCCGAGGACAGCACTGAAGCTTTCTTT.

The chain is built from TRBV12-5 and TRBJ2-3; D remains ambiguous. CDR3 size: 12 residues. V lost 6 bases and J 4 bases, leaving 8 bases between the germline ends. The V gene's germline CDR1 is LGHNT and CDR2 FRNRAP. CDR3 DNA: TGTGCTAGTGGCCCCCCCGCAGATACGCAGTATTTT. Protein sequence: CASGPPADTQYF.

The J gene is TRBJ2-7, the V gene TRBV5-6, with 9 bases matching TRBD1. This CDR3 has 15 amino acids. Germline CDR1 SGHDT, CDR2 YYEEEE. V was pared by 1 base and J by 4 bases, with 6 bases of the junction left unmatched. DNA of the CDR3: TGTGCCAGCAGCTTGTTGGGACAGGGATCTTACGAGCAGTACTTC. This sequence encodes CASSLLGQGSYEQYF.

The chain joins TRBV5-4 to TRBJ2-7, with 13 bases aligning to TRBD2. The germline CDR1 and CDR2 sequences are SGHNT and YYREEE (reference sequence). V gave up 4 bases and J gave up 5 bases; unmatched junction bases: 3. The CDR3 extends over 14 amino acids. CDR3 DNA sequence: TGTGCCAGCAGCCCCGGGACTAGCGGGAACGAGCAGTACTTC. Translated, it gives CASSPGTSGNEQYF.

The chain joins TRBV6-5 to TRBJ1-1, with 8 bases aligning to TRBD1. This CDR3 has 14 residues. The V and J ends lost 7 bases and 5 bases, in that order; junction bases with no gene match: 9. Germline loops: CDR1 MNHEY, CDR2 SVGAGI. The chain's CDR3 is CASTPGGAWTEAFF. CDR3 nucleotides: TGTGCCAGCACCCCAGGGGGCGCGTGGACTGAAGCTTTCTTT.

CDR3 sequence (DNA): TGTGCCAGCAGTGACGCGGAAACTAGCACAGATACGCAGTATTTT. As protein: CASSDAETSTDTQYF. The rearrangement joins TRBV25-1 to TRBJ2-3; D is ambiguous. Deletions cut 3 bases from V and 0 bases from J, with 10 bases between. CDR1 and CDR2 from the germline V gene are MGHDK and SYGVNS. The CDR3 contains 15 residues.

The rearrangement joins TRBV5-5 to TRBJ2-1; 11 nucleotides agree with TRBD2. This CDR3 contains 16 residues. The germline gives CDR1 SGHKS, CDR2 YYEKEE (reference sequence). Losses at the gene ends were 4 bases for V and 0 bases for J; bases not matched to a gene: 3. CDR3 in amino acids: CASSPSGGSSYNEQFF. CDR3 sequence (DNA): TGTGCCAGCAGCCCTAGCGGGGGGAGCTCCTACAATGAGCAGTTCTTC.

This rearrangement joins TRBV4-2 to TRBJ1-1; weak D call: TRBD1 (6 bases). V dropped 3 bases and J dropped 2 bases, with 19 bases sitting between them. This CDR3 has 17 residues. Germline lookup yields CDR1 LGHNA and CDR2 YNFKEQ. CDR3 nucleotides: TGTGCCAGCAGCCAGGCCAGTGGGGGCAGGGTAAACACTGAAGCTTTCTTT. It specifies CASSQASGGRVNTEAFF.

The V and J genes are TRBV5-1 and TRBJ1-3, with D possibly matching TRBD1 (6 bases). The V end was cut by 4 bases, the J end by 4 bases, with 21 bases between. Germline values: CDR1 SGHRS, CDR2 YFSETQ. This CDR3 spans 17 amino acids. The CDR3 spells CASSLDSQGLGGNTIYF. In DNA form, the CDR3 reads TGCGCCAGCAGCCTGGATAGTCAGGGGTTGGGAGGAAACACCATATATTTT.